Described below is a single T cell receptor (beta chain) sequence and its context. This CDR3 contains 13 residues. Trimming took 2 bases from V and 6 from J, leaving 8 bases between them. Germline V gene sequence: CDR1 MGHRA, CDR2 YSYEKL. This record belongs to a study of response to subunit inactivated influenza vaccine. One entry per CDR3 protein, called by TCRdb with MiXCR from the RT-PCR reads. The data contain 550,000 to 600,000 distinct CDR3 sequences, 10% to 15% of them singletons. The clonotype was recovered from a man in his forties or fifties who received an inactivated influenza vaccine. J is TRBJ2-1 and V is TRBV4-1, with D hard to call. Sequencing used PBMCs from blood, obtained on the day of vaccination. In DNA form, the CDR3 reads TGCGCCAGCAGCCAATTAGGGATCAATGAGCAGTTCTTC. Its translation is CASSQLGINEQFF.